This paragraph covers one T cell receptor (beta chain) sequence. The clone's antigen remains unknown. No base-level quality is on record; no much larger clone is a single base apart. The donors were healthy, HIV-negative adults with no recently reported acute infections or vaccinations. Every donor was a Caucasian adult living in Nashville, Tennessee, USA. CD4+ T cells were enriched by magnetic negative selection, after which naive cells were positively selected on CD45RA and the negative fraction was taken as the memory subset. After blood collection by leukapheresis, PBMCs were isolated using Ficoll-Histopaque density gradient centrifugation and then cryopreserved in the vapor phase of liquid nitrogen. Purity and quantity of every magnetically sorted T cell population were checked by analytical flow cytometry. Genomic DNA was isolated from each sorted fraction and quantified by UV absorbance on a Nanodrop 2000c.

V gives up 6 bases and J gives up 0 bases, and the segment between their germline ends measures 12 bases. The CDR3, from cysteine to phenylalanine, totals 15 residues. The retained sequence is limited to the CDR3, 45 bases, with the frame set at the first base. CDR1 and CDR2 are drawn from the germline V gene: MNHNS, SASEGT. Using the deep immunoSEQ assay, TCR CDR3 regions were amplified from genomic DNA by multiplex PCR. Extracted genomic DNA from each cell subset was spread evenly across all wells of several immunoSEQ 96-well plates, with each plate serving as a replicate. For sorted subsets, roughly 200 ng of genomic DNA, equivalent to roughly 33,000 T cell genomes, went into each replicate PCR. The purified libraries were quantified using a Qubit 3.0 fluorometer, sized with a Bioanalyzer 2100, and then quantified again using the KAPA Library Quantification kit. A separate single-read 150-cycle Illumina NextSeq 550 flow cell was used to sequence each immunoSEQ 96-well plate. The source study handled its data this way. Because the immunoSEQ output held only junctional sequences and lacked quality scores, the filtering could not match the filtering applied to full-length reads. To assign V/J genes and CDR3, sequences were annotated using PyIR, a Python wrapper for IgBLAST v1.9, with IMGT germline references. Reads were filtered out if the reads had weak V/J assignments (E-value above 1e-6), no CDR3, stop codons, out-of-frame junctions, or ambiguous translated residues. V3J clonotypes were defined as sequences sharing the same inferred V gene, J gene, and CDR3 amino acid sequence. The percentage overlap between two repertoires was calculated by dividing the number of shared unique clonotypes by the size of the smaller repertoire. Repertoire richness was assessed with RTK rarefaction, the Chao1 estimator, and Recon v2.1 estimates of unobserved clonotypes. OLGA was used to compute generation probabilities for all TCRbeta clonotypes that the gDNA method yielded from several donors. TCRdb took over this immuneACCESS table, retaining in-frame rearrangements with V and J assigned. Such tables are incomplete; in checked studies, under half of the missing clones stem from an unresolved V gene, and the remainder is unexplained. V and J calls and clone size are copied from that table; D and trimming were computed from the DNA. The sample has about 1.1 million clones on record, 60% to 85% of them singletons. The top ten hold approximately 0.95% of the sample.

This record comes from a study of shared clonotypes between healthy human individuals (TCRdb year 2020). As for the study more broadly: A few men and a couple of women, aged 18 to 49 years, made up the cohort. Between about 0.85 and 10 billion PBMCs per donor were obtained by leukapheresis. Per donor, three plates each were used for CD4 naive and CD4 memory, two for CD8 naive, and one for CD8 memory. Libraries were prepared and TCR repertoires were sequenced by different laboratories using diverse techniques, in order to increase sequencing depth and limit assay-specific biases. The study deeply sequenced blood TCR repertoires of five healthy adults to estimate repertoire size and the extent of clonotype sharing between individuals.

Results and caveats for the whole study, not just this receptor: Sharing across a few donors was observed for around 5% of naive CD4, less than 4% of naive CD8, 2% to 2.5% of memory CD4, and roughly 0.4% of memory CD8 clonotypes. Even with the large sequencing depth, rarefaction of the sorted-subset datasets indicated that sequencing was incomplete. Pairwise subsampling indicated that sequencing depth was expected to affect the degree of clonotype sharing among donors. Higher generation probabilities were observed for clonotypes shared by all four sorted-subset donors than for non-shared clonotypes. Because the study included a small number of donors, the genetic and exposure-history diversity represented was limited. Naive subsets generally had larger estimated clonotype richness than memory subsets did. Sampling was limited to blood, and TCR repertoires in tissue likely differ from TCR repertoires in blood.

This sequence originates from a man younger than 35 in good health. Some clones in this sample may be carry-over from other donors' samples. Recombination connected TRBV6-1 to TRBJ2-1; the D gene is perhaps TRBD1, on 7 matching bases. The specimen was memory CD4+ T cells from PBMCs. The cell subset or site label here, explained by the study, means: CD45RA-negative fraction. At the DNA level, the sequence is TGTGCCAGCAGCGATCAGGGGGGCTCCTACAATGAGCAGTTCTTC. Translated, this gives CASSDQGGSYNEQFF.